One TCR beta chain is described in this entry. As yet, its antigen is unknown. TCRdb reanalysed the reads using MiXCR and keeps one entry per CDR3 protein. The profile shows about 55,000 distinct CDR3 sequences, 20% to 25% of them singletons. This entry is derived from a study of T cell repertoires in cytomegalovirus infection. Study background: Recently identified HLA-C-restricted CMV epitopes were among the peptides used. Both a matching HLA type and CMV infection were indicated by public TCR beta signatures.

Germline trimming cut 10 bases from V and 5 bases from J; bases unmatched to any gene: 11. The CDR3 spans 15 residues. Study results and limitations: Ex vivo, HLA-C-restricted CMV-specific TCR beta clonotypes prevailed over the rest of the response. There were carriers of CMV plus the relevant HLA, and cumulative public TCR beta family frequency identified them.

The clonotype comes from a human donor in good health (CMV status not recorded). Some clones in this sample may be carry-over from other donors' samples. V gene TRBV12-3 or TRBV12-4 combines with J gene TRBJ2-1; 10 nucleotides agree with TRBD2. The sequencing here drew on CD8+ T cells from cultured PBMCs, taken from culture after CMV antigen stimulation. The CDR3 sequence: CATLRLAGGNNEQFF. CDR3 in DNA: TGTGCCACCCTTAGGTTAGCGGGAGGTAACAATGAGCAGTTCTTC.